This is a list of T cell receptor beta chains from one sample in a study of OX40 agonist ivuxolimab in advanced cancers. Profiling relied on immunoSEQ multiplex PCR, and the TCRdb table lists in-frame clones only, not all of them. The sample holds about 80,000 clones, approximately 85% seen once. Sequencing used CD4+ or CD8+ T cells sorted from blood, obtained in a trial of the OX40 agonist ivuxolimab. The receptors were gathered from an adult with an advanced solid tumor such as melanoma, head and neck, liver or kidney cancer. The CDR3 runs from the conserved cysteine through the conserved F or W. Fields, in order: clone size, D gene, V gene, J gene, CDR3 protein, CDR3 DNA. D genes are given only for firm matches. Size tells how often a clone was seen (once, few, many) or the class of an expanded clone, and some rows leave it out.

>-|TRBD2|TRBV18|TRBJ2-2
CASSPPGGSRRTGELFF
TGTGCCAGCTCACCACCTGGCGGGAGTAGGAGGACCGGGGAGCTGTTTTTT
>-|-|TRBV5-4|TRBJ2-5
CASSLKTLQETQYF
TGTGCCAGCAGCTTGAAGACACTCCAAGAGACCCAGTACTTC
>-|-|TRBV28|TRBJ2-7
CASRQRTPWSNEQYF
TGTGCCAGCAGGCAAAGAACTCCCTGGAGCAACGAGCAGTACTTC
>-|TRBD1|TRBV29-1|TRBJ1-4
CRGPPGQSNEKLFF
TGCCGGGGACCACCGGGACAGTCTAATGAAAAACTGTTTTTT
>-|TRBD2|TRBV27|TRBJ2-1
CASSSLGGAEFF
TGTGCCAGCAGTTCACTCGGGGGGGCAGAATTCTTC
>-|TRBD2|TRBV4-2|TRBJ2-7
CASSKGLALEQYF
TGTGCCAGCAGCAAGGGACTAGCCCTCGAGCAGTACTTC
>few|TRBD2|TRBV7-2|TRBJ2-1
CASSGTRQFF
TGTGCCAGCAGCGGGACTAGACAGTTCTTC
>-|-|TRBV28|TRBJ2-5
CASRDPGIQGTQYF
TGTGCCAGCAGGGATCCCGGGATTCAAGGTACCCAGTACTTC
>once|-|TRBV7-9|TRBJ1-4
CASSPGATNEKLFF
TGTGCCAGCAGTCCAGGAGCTACTAATGAAAAACTGTTTTTT
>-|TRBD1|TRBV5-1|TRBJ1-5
CASSWGTGDQPQHF
TGCGCCAGCAGCTGGGGGACAGGGGATCAGCCCCAGCATTTT
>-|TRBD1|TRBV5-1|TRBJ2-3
CASSSTLRQGTDTQYF
TGCGCCAGCAGCTCCACATTGCGACAGGGGACAGATACGCAGTATTTT
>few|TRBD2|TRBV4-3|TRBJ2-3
CASRPSGVLMDTQYF
TGCGCCAGCAGACCTAGCGGGGTCCTCATGGATACGCAGTATTTT
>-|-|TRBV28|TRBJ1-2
CASMIFGRASSNYGYTF
TGTGCCAGCATGATCTTCGGGAGAGCAAGTAGCAACTATGGCTACACCTTC
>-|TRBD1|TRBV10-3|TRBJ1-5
CAISVGQGMGNQPQHF
TGTGCCATCAGTGTGGGACAGGGTATGGGCAATCAGCCCCAGCATTTT
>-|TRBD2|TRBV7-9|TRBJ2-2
CASSLALSGRHGGELFF
TGTGCCAGCAGCTTAGCACTGAGCGGGAGGCATGGCGGGGAGCTGTTTTTT
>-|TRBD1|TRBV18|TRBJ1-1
CASSQTGPEAFF
TGTGCCAGCTCACAGACAGGGCCTGAAGCTTTCTTT
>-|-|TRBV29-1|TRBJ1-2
CSVEVNGYTF
TGCAGCGTTGAGGTTAATGGCTACACCTTC
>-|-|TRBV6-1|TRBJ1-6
CASSEFSFASNSPLHF
TGTGCCAGCAGTGAATTCTCGTTTGCGAGTAATTCACCCCTCCACTTT
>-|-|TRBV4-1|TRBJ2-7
CASSQEGAGRRTSEQYF
TGCGCCAGCAGCCAAGAAGGGGCAGGCAGACGGACGAGCGAGCAGTACTTC
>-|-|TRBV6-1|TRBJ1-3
CASSEGTERNTIYF
TGTGCCAGCAGTGAAGGGACAGAAAGAAACACCATATATTTT
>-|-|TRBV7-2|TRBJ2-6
CASSLEVWGPGANVLTF
TGTGCCAGCAGCTTAGAGGTTTGGGGGCCTGGGGCCAACGTCCTGACTTTC
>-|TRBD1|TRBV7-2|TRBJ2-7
CASSLRTGEFEQYF
TGTGCCAGCAGCTTACGGACAGGGGAGTTCGAGCAGTACTTC
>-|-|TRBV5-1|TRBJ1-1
CASSLDMNTEAFF
TGCGCCAGCAGCTTGGATATGAACACTGAAGCTTTCTTT
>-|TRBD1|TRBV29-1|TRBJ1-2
CSVDQDRGSIYGYTF
TGCAGCGTTGACCAGGACAGGGGGAGCATATATGGCTACACCTTC
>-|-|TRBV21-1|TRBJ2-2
CASSNNTTGELFF
TGTGCCAGCAGCAATAATACCACCGGGGAGCTGTTTTTT
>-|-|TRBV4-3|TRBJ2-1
CASSQDVAGYHNEQFF
TGCGCCAGCAGCCAAGACGTAGCAGGGTATCACAATGAGCAGTTCTTC
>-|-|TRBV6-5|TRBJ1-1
CASSYDVRLNTEAFF
TGTGCCAGCAGTTATGATGTACGCTTGAACACTGAAGCTTTCTTT
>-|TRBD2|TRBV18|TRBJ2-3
CASSPPRLAGGPSTDTQYF
TGTGCCAGCTCACCACCGAGACTAGCGGGAGGGCCGAGCACAGATACGCAGTATTTT
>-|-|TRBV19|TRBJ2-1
CASRTGRGYNEQFF
TGTGCCAGTAGGACAGGCCGAGGGTACAATGAGCAGTTCTTC
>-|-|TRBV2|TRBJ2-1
CASLGGSSYNEQFF
TGTGCCAGCTTGGGGGGAAGCTCCTACAATGAGCAGTTCTTC
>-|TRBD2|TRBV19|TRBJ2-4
CASRVAGAKNIQYF
TGTGCCAGTAGGGTAGCGGGAGCCAAAAACATTCAGTACTTC